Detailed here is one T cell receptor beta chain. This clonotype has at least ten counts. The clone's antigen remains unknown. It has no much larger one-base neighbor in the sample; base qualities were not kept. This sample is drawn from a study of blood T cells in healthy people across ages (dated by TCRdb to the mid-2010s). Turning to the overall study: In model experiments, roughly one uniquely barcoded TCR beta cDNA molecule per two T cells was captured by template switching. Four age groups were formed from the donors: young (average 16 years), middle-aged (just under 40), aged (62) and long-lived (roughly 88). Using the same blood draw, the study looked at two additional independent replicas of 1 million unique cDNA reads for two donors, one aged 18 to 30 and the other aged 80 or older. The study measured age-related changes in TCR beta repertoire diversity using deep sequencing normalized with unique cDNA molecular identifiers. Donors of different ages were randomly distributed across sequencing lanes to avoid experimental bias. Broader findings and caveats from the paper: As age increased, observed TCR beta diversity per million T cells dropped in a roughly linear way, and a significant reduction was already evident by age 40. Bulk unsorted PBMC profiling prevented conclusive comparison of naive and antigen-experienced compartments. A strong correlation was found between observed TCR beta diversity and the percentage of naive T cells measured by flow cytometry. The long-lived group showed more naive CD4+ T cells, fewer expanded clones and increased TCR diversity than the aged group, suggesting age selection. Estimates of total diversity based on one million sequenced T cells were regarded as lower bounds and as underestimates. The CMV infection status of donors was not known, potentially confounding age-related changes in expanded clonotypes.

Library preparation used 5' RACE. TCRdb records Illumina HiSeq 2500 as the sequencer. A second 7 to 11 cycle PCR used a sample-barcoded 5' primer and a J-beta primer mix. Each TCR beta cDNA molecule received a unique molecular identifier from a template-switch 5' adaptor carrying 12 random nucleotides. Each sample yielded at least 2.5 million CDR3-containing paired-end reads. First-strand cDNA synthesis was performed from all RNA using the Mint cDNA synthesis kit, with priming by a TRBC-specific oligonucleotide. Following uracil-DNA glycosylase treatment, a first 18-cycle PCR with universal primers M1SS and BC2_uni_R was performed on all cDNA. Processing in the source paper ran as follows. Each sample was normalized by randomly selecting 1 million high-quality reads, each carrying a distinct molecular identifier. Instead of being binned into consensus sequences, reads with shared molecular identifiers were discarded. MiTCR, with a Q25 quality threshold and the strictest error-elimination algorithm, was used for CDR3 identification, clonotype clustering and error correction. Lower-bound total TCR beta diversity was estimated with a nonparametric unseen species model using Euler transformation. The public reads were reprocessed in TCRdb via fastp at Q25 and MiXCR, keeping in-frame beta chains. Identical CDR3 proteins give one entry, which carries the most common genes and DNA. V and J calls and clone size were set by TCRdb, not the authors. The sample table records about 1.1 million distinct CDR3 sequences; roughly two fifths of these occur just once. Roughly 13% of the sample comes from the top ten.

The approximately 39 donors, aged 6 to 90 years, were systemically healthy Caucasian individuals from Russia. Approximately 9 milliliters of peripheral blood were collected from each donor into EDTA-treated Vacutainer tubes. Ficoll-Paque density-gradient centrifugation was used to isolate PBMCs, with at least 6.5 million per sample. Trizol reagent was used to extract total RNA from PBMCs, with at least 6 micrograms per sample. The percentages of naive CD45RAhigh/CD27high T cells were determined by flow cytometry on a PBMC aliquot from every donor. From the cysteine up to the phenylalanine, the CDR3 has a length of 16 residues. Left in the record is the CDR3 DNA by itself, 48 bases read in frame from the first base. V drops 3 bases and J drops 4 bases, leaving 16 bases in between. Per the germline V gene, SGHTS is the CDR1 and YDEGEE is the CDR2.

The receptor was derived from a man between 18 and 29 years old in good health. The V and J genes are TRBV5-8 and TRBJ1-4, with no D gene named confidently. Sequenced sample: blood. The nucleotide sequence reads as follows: TGTGCCAGCAGCTCGCGACCGGGCACAAATAATGAAAAACTGTTTTTT. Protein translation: CASSSRPGTNNEKLFF.